The 3 T cell receptor beta chains below all came from one sample that was sequenced in a study of blood T cell repertoires in COVID-19. Repertoires were generated with immunoSEQ multiplex PCR, while TCRdb's copy carries only in-frame clones and drops some. The top ten clones hold about 2% of a sample with about 25,000 clones, less than 85% of them seen once. The sample comprised peripheral blood. The receptor set was obtained from a man older than 75 with active or convalescent COVID-19.

This rearrangement joins TRBV18 to TRBJ1-1; D uncertain. Germline CDR1 reads KGHSH; CDR2 reads LQKENI. V shed 0 bases and J shed 5 bases, with 10 bases lying between them. The CDR3 has 14 amino acids. CDR3 DNA sequence: TGTGCCAGCTCACCACCGATGCAGACAACTGAAGCTTTCTTT. Translated, it gives CASSPPMQTTEAFF.

The chain carries TRBV3-1 (or the pseudogene TRBV3-2) and TRBJ2-2; D is unresolved. Germline CDR1 is LGHDT and CDR2 is YNNKEL (reference sequence). The CDR3 consists of 13 residues. The ends were cut back, 4 bases at V and 5 bases at J, with 8 bases in the middle. CDR3 protein: CASSPLRTGELFF. CDR3 bases: TGTGCCAGCAGCCCCCTACGTACCGGGGAGCTGTTTTTT.

The chain joins TRBV27 to TRBJ1-1; 11 bases align to TRBD1. After removal of 9 bases from V and 5 bases from J, the junction contained 14 bases not matched to a gene. The length of the CDR3 is 16 residues. CDR1 is MNHEY and CDR2 is SMNVEV in the germline V gene (reference sequence). CDR3 in DNA: TGTGCCAGTAGTAAATCCGGGACAGGGGGATCGACTGAAGCTTTCTTT. The encoded protein is CASSKSGTGGSTEAFF.